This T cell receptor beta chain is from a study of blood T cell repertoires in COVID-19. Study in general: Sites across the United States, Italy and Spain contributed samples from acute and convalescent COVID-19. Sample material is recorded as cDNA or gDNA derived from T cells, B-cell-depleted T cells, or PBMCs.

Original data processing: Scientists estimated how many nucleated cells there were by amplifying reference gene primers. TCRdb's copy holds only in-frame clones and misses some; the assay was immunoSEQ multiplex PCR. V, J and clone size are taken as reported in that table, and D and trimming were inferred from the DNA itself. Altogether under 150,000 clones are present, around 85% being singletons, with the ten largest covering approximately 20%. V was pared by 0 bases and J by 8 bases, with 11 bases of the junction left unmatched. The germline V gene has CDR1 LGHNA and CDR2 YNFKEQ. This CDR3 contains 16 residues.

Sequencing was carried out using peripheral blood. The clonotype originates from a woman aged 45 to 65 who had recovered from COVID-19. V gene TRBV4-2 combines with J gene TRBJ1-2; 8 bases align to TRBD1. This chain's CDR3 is CASSQERTGNLRGYTF. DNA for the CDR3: TGTGCCAGCAGCCAAGAACGGACAGGGAATCTGCGAGGCTACACCTTC.